These T cell receptor beta chains were read from a single sample in a study of Tregs in tolerant kidney transplant recipients. Data came from immunoSEQ multiplex PCR; TCRdb stores just in-frame clones and leaves some out. The repertoire holds more than 90,000 clones, with around 91% as singletons. Sequencing was done on a sample of CD4+ T cells from blood. The origin of the receptors is a human donor in good health. Both conserved end residues are part of each CDR3. A D gene is named only where the DNA matches it firmly. A row's size may be missing; if present it is once, few, many or a size class.

v_call	j_call	d_call	clone_size	cdr3_aa	cdr3_nt
TRBV5-1	TRBJ2-5	-	-	CASSLAGTRETQYF	TGCGCCAGCAGCTTGGCCGGCACGCGAGAGACCCAGTACTTC
TRBV11-2	TRBJ2-3	-	-	CASSLAGVDTQYF	TGTGCCAGCAGCTTAGCGGGGGTAGATACGCAGTATTTT
TRBV19	TRBJ1-1	TRBD1	-	CASSGDRGGTEAFF	TGTGCCAGTAGTGGGGACAGGGGTGGCACTGAAGCTTTCTTT
TRBV19	TRBJ2-4	-	-	CASSIGQNTKNIQYF	TGTGCCAGTAGTATAGGGCAGAATACTAAAAACATTCAGTACTTC
TRBV5-1	TRBJ2-5	TRBD1	few	CASSGGTGGYQETQYF	TGCGCCAGCAGCGGCGGGACAGGGGGGTACCAAGAGACCCAGTACTTC
TRBV6-5	TRBJ2-7	TRBD2	-	CASRASGRAPYEQYF	TGTGCCAGCAGAGCAAGCGGGAGGGCCCCCTACGAGCAGTACTTC
TRBV5-1	TRBJ2-3	-	-	CASSLVLSSTDTQYF	TGCGCCAGCAGCTTGGTTCTCTCAAGCACAGATACGCAGTATTTT
TRBV7-9	TRBJ2-1	TRBD1	-	CASSALQGILGWGEQFF	TGTGCCAGCAGCGCACTACAGGGGATATTAGGTTGGGGTGAGCAGTTCTTC
TRBV6-6	TRBJ1-4	-	once	CASSTVNEKLFF	TGTGCCAGCAGTACAGTAAATGAAAAACTGTTTTTT
TRBV4-1	TRBJ2-5	TRBD1	-	CASSIETGGLETQYF	TGCGCCAGCAGCATCGAGACAGGGGGATTAGAGACCCAGTACTTC
TRBV27	TRBJ2-1	-	once	CASSLSSRQSFNEQFF	TGTGCCAGCAGTTTATCAAGCCGCCAAAGCTTCAATGAGCAGTTCTTC
TRBV2	TRBJ1-2	TRBD1	few	CASSDRATGNDGYTF	TGTGCCAGCAGTGATAGGGCGACAGGGAACGATGGCTACACCTTC
TRBV27	TRBJ1-5	-	-	CASSLVGLGPQHF	TGTGCCAGCAGTTTAGTGGGATTGGGACCCCAGCATTTT
TRBV25-1	TRBJ1-1	-	-	CASSEYQGRTEAFF	TGTGCCAGCAGTGAATATCAGGGACGAACTGAAGCTTTCTTT
TRBV5-4	TRBJ2-2	-	-	CASSLDGFGGELFF	TGTGCCAGCAGCTTGGACGGGTTCGGGGGGGAGCTGTTTTTT
TRBV12-5	TRBJ2-5	-	-	CASGLDAWGTQYF	TGTGCTAGTGGTTTGGATGCATGGGGGACCCAGTACTTC
TRBV2	TRBJ1-4	-	-	CATLSDGNEKLFF	TGTGCCACCCTTTCGGACGGTAATGAAAAACTGTTTTTT
TRBV7-8	TRBJ2-1	-	-	CASSLASGEQFF	TGTGCCAGCAGCTTAGCGAGCGGGGAGCAGTTCTTC
TRBV6-6	TRBJ2-7	TRBD2	-	CASRYNGGTSREQYF	TGTGCCAGCAGATATAACGGAGGGACTAGCCGCGAGCAGTACTTC
TRBV5-1	TRBJ2-5	-	-	CASSQNKETQYF	TGCGCCAGCAGCCAAAATAAAGAGACCCAGTACTTC
TRBV11-2	TRBJ1-5	-	-	CASSLDLNQPQHF	TGTGCCAGCAGCTTAGATCTGAATCAGCCCCAGCATTTT
TRBV2	TRBJ1-2	-	-	CASSEEATVNYGYTF	TGTGCCAGCAGTGAAGAGGCGACAGTAAACTATGGCTACACCTTC
TRBV5-6	TRBJ2-3	TRBD2	-	CASSLGLAGMGADTQYF	TGTGCCAGCAGCTTGGGTCTAGCGGGAATGGGCGCCGATACGCAGTATTTT
TRBV9	TRBJ1-2	TRBD1	once	CASSDGTGNYGYTF	TGTGCCAGCAGCGACGGGACAGGGAATTATGGCTACACCTTC
TRBV7-3	TRBJ2-2	TRBD1	-	CASRAGTGNTGELFF	TGTGCCAGCAGAGCCGGGACAGGGAACACCGGGGAGCTGTTTTTT
TRBV11-2	TRBJ1-4	TRBD1	-	CASSLGQGAQPEKLFF	TGTGCCAGCAGCTTAGGACAGGGGGCGCAACCTGAAAAACTGTTTTTT
TRBV5-1	TRBJ2-7	-	-	CASSSFDDSYEQYF	TGCGCCAGCAGCTCATTCGATGACAGCTACGAGCAGTACTTC
TRBV19	TRBJ2-7	TRBD1	-	CASSSGQGRGKHF	TGTGCCAGTAGTTCCGGACAGGGGAGAGGGAAGCACTTC
TRBV5-5	TRBJ1-5	TRBD1	-	CASSLSTGGLSNQPQHF	TGTGCCAGCAGCTTGTCCACAGGGGGTTTGAGCAATCAGCCCCAGCATTTT